Given below is one TCR beta chain in context. Repertoires were generated with immunoSEQ multiplex PCR, while TCRdb's copy carries only in-frame clones and drops some. The sample consists of about 2 million clones, approximately 94% of them appearing once. The germline V gene encodes CDR1 SGHAT and CDR2 FQNNGV. This CDR3 region has 13 residues. V lost 5 bases to trimming and J lost 7 bases, with 14 bases between them. It was CD45RO-negative cells, positively selected for CCR7, that made up naive CD8 cells, with terminally differentiated effector memory CD45RA+ cells excluded. The source of the sample is a study of shared clonotypes between healthy human individuals.

The sequence derives from a man aged 18 to 30 in good health. The rearrangement joins TRBV11-2 to TRBJ2-5; D is undetermined. Sequenced sample: naive CD8+ T cells sorted from blood. The CDR3 sequence is CASSPPDDWTQYF. The CDR3 DNA follows: TGTGCCAGCAGCCCACCCGATGATTGGACCCAGTACTTC. The whole variable domain, filled in from reference TRBV11-2 and TRBJ2-5, reads EAGVAQSPRYKIIEKRQSVAFWCNPISGHATLYWYQQILGQGPKLLIQFQNNGVVDDSQLPKDRFSAERLKGVDSTLKIQPAKLEDSAVYLCASSPPDDWTQYFGPGTRLLVL.